A selection of T cell receptor beta chains follows, all from one sample in a study of cytomegalovirus exposure and HLA in healthy donors. TCRdb's copy holds only in-frame clones and misses some; the assay was immunoSEQ multiplex PCR. The sample lists roughly 200,000 clones; roughly 9.5% were seen once. Source material: PBMCs. These receptors were obtained from a woman in her 30s in good health and CMV-seropositive. The CDR3 runs from the conserved cysteine through the conserved F or W. The D gene is left open where the match is weak. Clone sizes are given selectively: once, few, many, or a class where the clone is expanded.

v_gene	d_gene	abundance	j_gene	CDR3nt	CDR3aa
TRBV6-1	-	few	TRBJ1-2	TGTGCCAGCAGTCCGGGACACCCTCCTAACTATGGCTACACCTTC	CASSPGHPPNYGYTF
TRBV28	-	-	TRBJ2-1	TGTGCCAGCAGTCACTTGACAGGAGACAATGAGCAGTTCTTC	CASSHLTGDNEQFF
TRBV9	TRBD1	few	TRBJ2-5	TGTGCCAGCAGCCCCCGACAGGGAGTTTGGGAGACCCAGTACTTC	CASSPRQGVWETQYF
TRBV5-6	TRBD1	-	TRBJ1-3	TGTGCCAGCAGCGCGCAGGGGGCGCGGGAGGGAAACACCATATATTTT	CASSAQGAREGNTIYF
TRBV29-1	-	few	TRBJ1-2	TGCAGCGTTCCCAAGCAAGCCTATGGCTACACCTTC	CSVPKQAYGYTF
TRBV5-1	TRBD2	few	TRBJ2-4	TGCGCCAGCAGAAAGACTAGCGGGAGTGACATTCAGTACTTC	CASRKTSGSDIQYF
TRBV6-5	TRBD2	-	TRBJ2-7	TGTGCCAGCAGGGCCCGCGGGGGACTCTCCTACGAGCAGTACTTC	CASRARGGLSYEQYF
TRBV6-5	TRBD1	-	TRBJ2-1	TGTGCCAGCACTCGACAGGGTCAAAATGAGCAGTTCTTC	CASTRQGQNEQFF
TRBV5-6	-	few	TRBJ1-5	TGTGCCAGCAGCCGGGTAAGGCAGGGGTTTCAGCCCCAGCATTTT	CASSRVRQGFQPQHF
TRBV10-2	-	many	TRBJ2-5	TGCGCCAGCGGTCAGGGTTCAGAGACCCAGTACTTC	CASGQGSETQYF
TRBV10-2	TRBD1	-	TRBJ1-2	TGCGCCAGCAGTGATGGGACAGCCAGGGTCTATGGCTACACCTTC	CASSDGTARVYGYTF
TRBV7-8	TRBD2	-	TRBJ2-2	TGTGCCAGCAGCTTAAGTCCTAGCGGGATGAACACCGGGGAGCTGTTTTTT	CASSLSPSGMNTGELFF
TRBV5-1	TRBD1	few	TRBJ1-3	TGCGCCAGCAGCTTGGCGGGGACAGTTCGGGAAAACACCATATATTTT	CASSLAGTVRENTIYF
TRBV2	TRBD1	-	TRBJ2-2	TGTGCCAGCAGTGACTACAGGGGCGGCGGGGAGCTGTTTTTT	CASSDYRGGGELFF
TRBV4-1	TRBD2	few	TRBJ2-3	TGCGCCAGCAGTTTCGGGACTAGCGGCACAGATACGCAGTATTTT	CASSFGTSGTDTQYF
TRBV6-1	-	-	TRBJ2-2	TGTGCCAGCAGTGAAGCAGTCTATCTTAGCGGGGAGCTGTTTTTT	CASSEAVYLSGELFF
TRBV2	-	few	TRBJ2-1	TGTGCCAGCAGCGAACTCGATAGCTGGAATGAGCAGTTCTTC	CASSELDSWNEQFF
TRBV6-6	-	-	TRBJ2-7	TGTGCCAGCAGCTACCCCGGCAGGGATTCCTACGAGCAGTACTTC	CASSYPGRDSYEQYF
TRBV2	TRBD2	few	TRBJ2-3	TGTGCCAGCAGTGAAGTCTCTAGCGGGAGGTCTGCAGATACGCAGTATTTT	CASSEVSSGRSADTQYF
TRBV15	-	few	TRBJ2-5	TGTGCCACCAGCAGAGAGAGGCTAGCAATGGAGACCCAGTACTTC	CATSRERLAMETQYF
TRBV21-1	-	few	TRBJ1-1	TGTGCCAGCAGCAACGGCTCTCCTACCGGACCCTCGGGGGCTTTCTTT	CASSNGSPTGPSGAFF
TRBV9	TRBD2	-	TRBJ2-7	TGTGCCAGCAGCCCTCGCGGACTAGTTAAGGACGAGCAGTACTTC	CASSPRGLVKDEQYF
TRBV11-2	-	few	TRBJ2-3	TGTGCCAGCAGCTTTAACCTGGGGCTCGGAGATACGCAGTATTTT	CASSFNLGLGDTQYF
TRBV7-2	-	few	TRBJ2-3	TGTGCCAGCAGCCGGGAAAACACAGATACGCAGTATTTT	CASSRENTDTQYF
TRBV19	-	few	TRBJ1-3	TGTGCCAGCAATACAGGGCCCGGGGCTGGAAACACCATATATTTT	CASNTGPGAGNTIYF
TRBV6-1	TRBD1	once	TRBJ1-6	TGTGCCAGCAGTGAACAGGGGGCACTAAATAATTCACCCCTCCACTTT	CASSEQGALNNSPLHF
TRBV25-1	-	-	TRBJ2-7	TGTGCCAGCAGTGGGAACAGTGCCGGCCGGCAGTACTTC	CASSGNSAGRQYF
TRBV10-1	-	once	TRBJ2-2	TGCGCCAGCAGCGGGGGAAGGAACACCGGGGAGCTGTTTTTT	CASSGGRNTGELFF
TRBV2	TRBD2	-	TRBJ2-7	TGTGCCAGCCGCCATACCGAGCGGGGACCTAGAGAGCAGTACTTC	CASRHTERGPREQYF
TRBV11-2	TRBD2	once	TRBJ2-3	TGTGCCAGCAGCCCTTTAGCGGGAGGGGTCACAGATACGCAGTATTTT	CASSPLAGGVTDTQYF
TRBV5-6	-	-	TRBJ2-2	TGTGCCAGCAGCTTGGTGGAGGGCACAAACACCGGGGAGCTGTTTTTT	CASSLVEGTNTGELFF
TRBV9	TRBD2	few	TRBJ2-5	TGTGCCAGCAGCGTAGGCAGCGGGAGGGTGGAGACCCAGTACTTC	CASSVGSGRVETQYF
TRBV27	-	few	TRBJ1-1	TGTGCCAGCAGTAACCGCCAGGGCTGGACTGAAGCTTTCTTT	CASSNRQGWTEAFF
TRBV5-1	TRBD2	-	TRBJ2-1	TGCGCCAGCAGCTCCCGGACTAGCTCCTACAATGAGCAGTTCTTC	CASSSRTSSYNEQFF
TRBV5-1	-	-	TRBJ2-7	TGCGCCAGCAGCCCAACAGGTCCCTACGAGCAGTACTTC	CASSPTGPYEQYF
TRBV27	TRBD2	few	TRBJ2-7	TGTGCCAGCAGTTTCCGGGGCGGGAGAAAGCCCGAGCAGTACTTC	CASSFRGGRKPEQYF
TRBV10-2	-	-	TRBJ1-1	TGCGCCAGCAGTGAGTCGAAGGGGGTGGACACTGAAGCTTTCTTT	CASSESKGVDTEAFF
TRBV4-1	TRBD2	few	TRBJ2-2	TGCGCCAGCAGCCCAGGGACTAGCGTGTATCGCACCGGGGAGCTGTTTTTT	CASSPGTSVYRTGELFF
TRBV5-6	-	few	TRBJ2-7	TGTGCCAGCAGCTTGGTGGCGGGAATCTACGAGCAGTACTTC	CASSLVAGIYEQYF
TRBV12-5	-	-	TRBJ2-5	TGTGCTAGTGGCTCCTCAGGGGCCCTAAGGGAAGAGACCCAGTACTTC	CASGSSGALREETQYF
TRBV2	TRBD1	-	TRBJ1-5	TGTGCCAGCAGTACCCATCGGACAGGGGGACAGCCCCAGCATTTT	CASSTHRTGGQPQHF
TRBV7-6	-	-	TRBJ2-5	TGTGCCAGCAGCTTAGCTAAAACGGGAGTCTCAGAGACCCAGTACTTC	CASSLAKTGVSETQYF
TRBV11-2	-	once	TRBJ2-7	TGTGCCAGCAGCTTACAACGGTCGCCCAGGGACTACGAGCAGTACTTC	CASSLQRSPRDYEQYF
TRBV21-1	-	few	TRBJ1-2	TGTGCCAGCAAGGGGGGCAGGGGGCTCTATGGCTACACCTTC	CASKGGRGLYGYTF
TRBV7-8	-	-	TRBJ2-2	TGTGCCAGCAGCTTAGGTGTCCTGGTCATCAACGGGAACACCGGGGAGCTGTTTTTT	CASSLGVLVINGNTGELFF
TRBV2	TRBD1	few	TRBJ2-3	TGTGCCAGCAGCCCAATTCGGACAGGGGGCGCGACGCCGCAGTATTTT	CASSPIRTGGATPQYF
TRBV6-1	-	-	TRBJ1-2	TGTGCCAGCAGCTTTAGCATAGGGGGGGGATATGGCTACACCTTC	CASSFSIGGGYGYTF
TRBV6-5	-	few	TRBJ1-1	TGTGCCAGCAGTTACATCCGGGGCAGGGGCACTGAAGCTTTCTTT	CASSYIRGRGTEAFF
TRBV11-2	-	few	TRBJ2-3	TGTGCCAGCAGCTTATTCGCAGATACGCAGTATTTT	CASSLFADTQYF
TRBV27	-	-	TRBJ1-4	TGTGCCAGCAGCCCCTCCACCGGGACACGCTCGGGTGTATTGACTAATGAAAAACTGTTTTTT	CASSPSTGTRSGVLTNEKLFF
TRBV13	-	few	TRBJ2-3	TGTGCCAGCAGTTCGGCGGGGGCGGGCTCTAGATCTGATACGCAGTATTTT	CASSSAGAGSRSDTQYF
TRBV9	-	few	TRBJ1-2	TGTGCCAGCAGCGTAAACCCCCGCGTATCTAACTATGGCTACACCTTC	CASSVNPRVSNYGYTF
TRBV7-7	-	few	TRBJ2-7	TGTGCCAGCAGCTTACGTCAGGGCCTCTCCTACGAGCAGTACTTC	CASSLRQGLSYEQYF